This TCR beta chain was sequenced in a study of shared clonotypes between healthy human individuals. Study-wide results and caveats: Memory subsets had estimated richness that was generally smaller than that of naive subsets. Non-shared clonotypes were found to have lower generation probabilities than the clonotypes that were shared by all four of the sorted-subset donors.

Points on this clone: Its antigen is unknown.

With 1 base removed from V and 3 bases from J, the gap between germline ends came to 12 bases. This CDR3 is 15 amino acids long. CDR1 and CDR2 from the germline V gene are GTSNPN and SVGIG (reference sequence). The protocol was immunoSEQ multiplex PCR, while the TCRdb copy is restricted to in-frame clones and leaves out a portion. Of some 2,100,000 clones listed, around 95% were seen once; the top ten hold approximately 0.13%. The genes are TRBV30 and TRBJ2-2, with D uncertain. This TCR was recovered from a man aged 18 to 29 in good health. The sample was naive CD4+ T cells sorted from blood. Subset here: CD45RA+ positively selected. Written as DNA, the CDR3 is TGTGCCTGGAGTGACACTCCCGGGCACACCGGGGAGCTGTTTTTT. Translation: CAWSDTPGHTGELFF. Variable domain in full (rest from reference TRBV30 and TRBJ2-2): SQTIHQWPATLVQPVGSPLSLECTVEGTSNPNLYWYRQAAGRGLQLLFYSVGIGQISSEVPQNLSASRPQDRQFILSSKKLLLSDSGFYLCAWSDTPGHTGELFFGEGSRLTVL.